These 4 T cell receptor beta chains originate from one sample sequenced in a study of T cells after yellow fever vaccination. TCRdb fed the 5' RACE reads into MiXCR, producing one record per CDR3 protein. The sample lists 300,000 to 400,000 distinct CDR3 sequences; 12% were seen once. Sample: CD4+ T cells sorted from PBMCs, taken 15 days after the yellow fever booster vaccination. The receptors originated from a man aged 18-30 years who received the YFV17D yellow fever vaccine.

The chain links TRBV7-9 to TRBJ2-1, with D possibly TRBD2 on 5 matching bases. Trimming left V 5 bases short and J 6 bases short, with 17 bases between. The CDR3 consists of 15 residues. Germline CDR1 reads SEHNR; CDR2 reads FQNEAQ (reference sequence). The CDR3 is CASSEVASLLNEQFF. DNA of the CDR3: TGTGCCAGCAGCGAGGTGGCTAGCTTACTCAATGAGCAGTTCTTC.

The chain carries TRBV5-1 and TRBJ2-2, with TRBD1 matching over 8 bases. Germline V gene data show CDR1 as SGHRS and CDR2 as YFSETQ. CDR3 size: 15 residues. With 4 bases clipped from V and 6 bases from J, the junction kept 8 bases outside the gene matches. The CDR3 coding sequence is TGCGCCAGCAGCCAAGGACAGGGAAGGTCCGGGGAGCTGTTTTTT. Amino acid sequence: CASSQGQGRSGELFF.

The chain links TRBV2 to TRBJ2-1; D is unresolved. V shed 6 bases and J shed 4 bases, with 4 bases lying between them. The CDR3 loop spans 11 amino acids. Germline V gene sequence: CDR1 SNHLY, CDR2 FYNNEI. In DNA form, the CDR3 reads TGTGCCAGCAGGAATTACAATGAGCAGTTCTTC. Its protein product is CASRNYNEQFF.

The sample holds many counts of this clonotype. This rearrangement joins TRBV5-1 to TRBJ1-6; D is ambiguous. Germline CDR1 reads SGHRS; CDR2 reads YFSETQ. Trimming removed 0 bases at V and 0 bases at J, with 13 bases between. There are 18 residues in the CDR3. CDR3 DNA: TGCGCCAGCAGCTTGGATGGGCAAGATCGCTCCTATAATTCACCCCTCCACTTT. This sequence encodes CASSLDGQDRSYNSPLHF.